What follows describes a single TCR beta chain. Between the trimmed V and J ends, which lost 7 bases and 5 bases, there was a span of 23 bases. The V gene's germline CDR1 is LGHNT and CDR2 FRNRAP. This CDR3 comprises 16 residues. The sample comes from a study of blood T cell repertoires in COVID-19. Method: immunoSEQ multiplex PCR; TCRdb's copy keeps in-frame clones and lacks some. The sample lists fewer than 200,000 clones; more than 80% were seen once. The sequencing sample was made of peripheral blood. V gene TRBV12-5 combines with J gene TRBJ2-5, with D possibly being TRBD2 (6 bases). The receptor was isolated from a human donor in a cohort sampled during active COVID-19. CDR3 protein: CASAPATRGKGETQYF. In DNA, the CDR3 is TGTGCTAGTGCCCCGGCGACTAGGGGCAAAGGGGAGACCCAGTACTTC. Full variable domain (rest looked up from reference TRBV12-5 and TRBJ2-5): DARVTQTPRHKVTEMGQEVTMRCQPILGHNTVFWYRQTMMQGLELLAYFRNRAPLDDSGMPKDRFSAEMPDATLATLKIQPSEPRDSAVYFCASAPATRGKGETQYFGPGTRLLVL.